These 29 T cell receptor beta chains were sequenced from one sample in a study of blood T cell repertoires in COVID-19. Repertoires were generated with immunoSEQ multiplex PCR, while TCRdb's copy carries only in-frame clones and drops some. Here the sample spans about 52,000 clones, 82% being singletons. The sequencing sample was made of peripheral blood. The source of these receptors is an older man with COVID-19, enrolled during active disease.

The rearrangement joins TRBV7-9 to TRBJ2-5, with 7 bases matching TRBD2. Germline V gene lookup returns CDR1 SEHNR and CDR2 FQNEAQ (reference sequence). CDR3 size: 16 residues. After removal of 5 bases from V and 1 base from J, the junction contained 10 bases not matched to a gene. CDR3 coding DNA: TGTGCCAGCAGCCCGCCCTGGGGGGGATTCCAAGAGACCCAGTACTTC. This gives the protein CASSPPWGGFQETQYF.

This rearrangement joins TRBV7-2 to TRBJ1-2; 9 bases align to TRBD1. Germline lookup yields CDR1 SGHTA and CDR2 FQGNSA. V trimming: 5 bases; J trimming: 8 bases; junction bases outside the gene matches: 12. The CDR3 sequence is 15 residues long. The CDR3 sequence: CASSLTGTGTWGYTF. The DNA of the CDR3 is TGTGCCAGCAGCCTTACCGGGACAGGGACTTGGGGCTACACCTTC. The variable domain in full, completed from reference TRBV7-2 and TRBJ1-2, reads GAGVSQSPSNKVTEKGKDVELRCDPISGHTALYWYRQSLGQGLEFLIYFQGNSAPDKSGLPSDRFSAERTGGSVSTLTIQRTQQEDSAVYLCASSLTGTGTWGYTFGSGTRLTVV.

This clone has more than one count but fewer than ten. The chain recombines TRBV7-2 with TRBJ2-3; 8 bases agree with TRBD2. The CDR3 sequence is 15 residues long. V shed 6 bases and J 0 bases; nucleotides not matched to a gene: 5. From germline, CDR1 is SGHTA and CDR2 FQGNSA. The CDR3 DNA reads as TGTGCCAGCAGACTTAGCGGGGATAGCACAGATACGCAGTATTTT. The encoded protein is CASRLSGDSTDTQYF.

In its sample, this clone was seen once. The chain employs TRBV9 and TRBJ1-6, with 8 nucleotides matching TRBD1. The CDR3 consists of 15 residues. CDR1 and CDR2 from the germline V gene are SGDLS and YYNGEE. V was pared by 4 bases and J by 7 bases, with 7 bases of the junction left unmatched. The CDR3 loop reads CASSPQGGDNSPLHF. CDR3 DNA: TGTGCCAGCAGCCCACAGGGGGGAGACAATTCACCCCTCCACTTT.

The V call is TRBV11-2, the J call TRBJ2-1, with a tentative D call TRBD2 (6 bases). The V gene's germline CDR1 is SGHAT and CDR2 FQNNGV. Trimming cost V 3 bases and J 3 bases, with 12 bases left between them. This CDR3 has 15 residues. This CDR3 reads CASSFPGAGYNEQFF. The DNA for the CDR3 is TGTGCCAGCAGCTTCCCGGGAGCCGGCTACAATGAGCAGTTCTTC.

The chain is built from TRBV24-1 and TRBJ2-1; the match to TRBD1 covers 9 bases. The CDR3 loop spans 17 amino acids. The trim removed 4 bases at V and 2 bases at J, leaving 8 bases unmatched. The V gene's germline CDR1 is KGHDR and CDR2 SFDVKD. CDR3 in DNA: TGTGCCACCAGTGACAGATACACAGGGGGCGCCTACAATGAGCAGTTCTTC. It is translated as CATSDRYTGGAYNEQFF.

The V gene is TRBV20-1, the J gene TRBJ2-2, with 8 nucleotides matching TRBD2. This CDR3 has 15 residues. V dropped 3 bases and J dropped 6; count of bases not matched to a gene: 9. CDR1 is DFQATT and CDR2 is SNEGSKA in the germline V gene (reference sequence). CDR3 protein: CSASGGGGFPGELFF. The CDR3 DNA reads as TGCAGTGCTAGTGGTGGCGGGGGGTTCCCCGGGGAGCTGTTTTTT.

The genes are TRBV2 and TRBJ2-1; D possibly corresponds to TRBD2 (5 bases). Germline V lookup: CDR1 SNHLY, CDR2 FYNNEI. The CDR3 is 12 residues long. Trimming shortened V by 7 bases and J by 9 bases, and 13 bases separated the two germline ends. The CDR3 DNA sequence: TGTGCCAGCATCCGAACGGCGGGTGAGCAGTTCTTC. This encodes CASIRTAGEQFF. Complete variable domain (other parts from reference TRBV2 and TRBJ2-1): EPEVTQTPSHQVTQMGQEVILRCVPISNHLYFYWYRQILGQKVEFLVSFYNNEISEKSEIFDDQFSVERPDGSNFTLKIRSTKLEDSAMYFCASIRTAGEQFFGPGTRLTVL.

The J gene is TRBJ1-5, the V gene TRBV6-1; maybe TRBD1 (5 bases). V was cut by 0 bases and J by 9 bases, with 15 bases left in between. CDR3 length: 15 residues. From germline, CDR1 is MNHNS and CDR2 SASEGT. Here the CDR3 reads CASSEARGKDGPQHF. CDR3 bases: TGTGCCAGCAGTGAAGCCCGGGGGAAAGACGGGCCCCAGCATTTT.

This clone has more than one count but fewer than ten. The CDR3 bases are TGTGCCAGCAGCTTGGAGAGGAGACAGGGGACTGGAAACACCATATATTTT. Protein: CASSLERRQGTGNTIYF. This rearrangement joins TRBV5-4 to TRBJ1-3; TRBD1 aligns across 8 bases. The CDR3 totals 17 residues. Germline assignment: CDR1 SGHNT and CDR2 YYREEE (reference sequence). Germline trimming cut 0 bases from V and 2 bases from J; bases unmatched to any gene: 7.

The chain's CDR3 is CASTVGDGRLTDTQYF. In DNA, the CDR3 is TGTGCCAGCACTGTAGGGGATGGCAGGCTCACAGATACGCAGTATTTT. V gene TRBV9 combines with J gene TRBJ2-3; D possibly corresponds to TRBD1 (5 bases). The V gene's germline CDR1 is SGDLS and CDR2 YYNGEE. This CDR3 is 16 amino acids long. Trimming stripped 6 bases from V and 2 bases from J, with 19 bases between. The full variable domain, rest sourced from reference TRBV9 and TRBJ2-3, is DSGVTQTPKHLITATGQRVTLRCSPRSGDLSVYWYQQSLDQGLQFLIQYYNGEERAKGNILERFSAQQFPDLHSELNLSSLELGDSALYFCASTVGDGRLTDTQYFGPGTRLTVL.

The chain joins TRBV5-4 to TRBJ2-1; 7 positions agree with TRBD1. The CDR3 runs to 13 residues. Germline CDR1 reads SGHNT; CDR2 reads YYREEE (reference sequence). After removal of 2 bases from V and 15 bases from J, the junction contained 11 bases not matched to a gene. CDR3 region: CASSFPNRGRSFF. The CDR3 DNA reads TGTGCCAGCAGCTTTCCAAACAGGGGACGTTCGTTCTTC.

The chain has TRBV28 and TRBJ1-4, with 10 bases that match TRBD1. The CDR3 consists of 15 residues. Trimming at V came to 4 bases and at J to 7 bases, leaving 6 bases not matched to a gene. CDR1 MDHEN and CDR2 SYDVKM come from the germline V gene. CDR3 DNA: TGTGCCAGCAGTTCACAGACAGGGGGCATTGAAAAACTGTTTTTT. It is translated as CASSSQTGGIEKLFF.

This clone was observed a few times. This chain joins TRBV4-1 and TRBJ1-5, with D maybe TRBD1 (6 bases). The CDR3 is 18 residues long. V gave up 3 bases and J gave up 7 bases, with 25 bases separating them. CDR1 and CDR2 (germline): MGHRA, YSYEKL. CDR3 coding DNA: TGCGCCAGCAGCCACAGCGCTATTACGCGGGGGCGCAGGCAGCCCCAGCATTTT. Its protein is CASSHSAITRGRRQPQHF.

The CDR3 DNA sequence: TGTGCCAGCAGTGGCTGGACTGTGAACACTGAAGCTTTCTTT. It codes for CASSGWTVNTEAFF. The rearrangement uses TRBV6-6 and TRBJ1-1; D call uncertain. The V gene lost 5 bases and the J gene lost 0 bases, with 10 bases spanning the gap. Germline loops: CDR1 MNHNY, CDR2 SVGAGI (reference sequence). The CDR3 loop spans 14 amino acids.

The chain couples TRBV24-1 to TRBJ1-2; D may be TRBD1 (6 bases). Trimming stripped 7 bases from V and 1 base from J, with 18 bases between. Germline CDR1 reads KGHDR; CDR2 reads SFDVKD. The CDR3 extends over 16 amino acids. CDR3 protein: CATSPHGGGDNYGYTF. DNA for the CDR3: TGTGCCACCAGCCCTCACGGCGGGGGCGATAACTATGGCTACACCTTC.

The chain carries TRBV19 and TRBJ2-7; 9 bases fit TRBD1. V was clipped by 5 bases and J by 3 bases; unmatched bases: 8. This CDR3 is built from 15 residues. From germline, CDR1 is LNHDA and CDR2 SQIVND (reference sequence). The CDR3 here is CASSSRDRAGYEQYF. Here the CDR3 DNA reads TGTGCCAGTAGTTCCCGGGACAGGGCGGGCTACGAGCAGTACTTC.

The genes are TRBV2 and TRBJ1-2, with a tentative D call TRBD1 (6 bases). Trimming shortened V by 11 bases and J by 4 bases, and 14 bases separated the two germline ends. Germline CDR1 and CDR2: SNHLY and FYNNEI. The CDR3 is 12 residues long. The CDR3 DNA follows: TGTGCCTTTGGGGGGGCCGGCTATGGCTACACCTTC. It translates to CAFGGAGYGYTF.

The CDR3 bases are TGTGCCAGCAGCTCGGGGGGACCGACTAATGAAAAACTGTTTTTT. This encodes CASSSGGPTNEKLFF. The chain employs TRBV7-2 and TRBJ1-4; D may be TRBD1 (5 bases). This CDR3 is 15 amino acids long. The V end was cut by 4 bases, the J end by 2 bases, with 11 bases between. Germline V CDR1 and CDR2: SGHTA, FQGNSA.

This chain links TRBV5-1 with TRBJ2-5; TRBD2 matches at 8 bases. CDR3 size: 12 residues. Trimming at V came to 7 bases and at J to 3 bases, leaving 2 bases not matched to a gene. CDR1 is SGHRS and CDR2 is YFSETQ in the germline V gene. CDR3 protein: CASAGGEETQYF. As DNA, the CDR3 is TGCGCCAGCGCGGGGGGTGAAGAGACCCAGTACTTC.

This rearrangement joins TRBV5-6 to TRBJ2-6, with 8 nucleotides matching TRBD1. Germline V lookup: CDR1 SGHDT, CDR2 YYEEEE. This CDR3 is 19 amino acids long. V was clipped by 0 bases and J by 0 bases; unmatched bases: 8. CDR3 sequence reads: CASSLGTGSLFSGANVLTF. CDR3 nucleotide sequence: TGTGCCAGCAGCTTGGGGACAGGGTCCCTTTTCTCTGGGGCCAACGTCCTGACTTTC.

V gene TRBV25-1 combines with J gene TRBJ2-1; 13 positions match TRBD2. This CDR3 is 17 amino acids long. Germline loops: CDR1 MGHDK, CDR2 SYGVNS. The trim removed 4 bases at V and 5 bases at J, leaving 8 bases unmatched. This CDR3 reads CASSGYLGLAGNNEQFF. CDR3 in DNA: TGTGCCAGCAGTGGGTACCTGGGACTAGCGGGGAACAATGAGCAGTTCTTC.

This clone was found a few times. The chain carries TRBV7-2 and TRBJ1-1; perhaps TRBD1 as D (6 bases). From germline, CDR1 is SGHTA and CDR2 FQGNSA. V gave up 3 bases and J gave up 0 bases, with 14 bases separating them. This CDR3 comprises 16 residues. This CDR3 reads CASSLPRTVLNTEAFF. CDR3 in DNA: TGTGCCAGCAGCTTGCCTCGGACAGTATTGAACACTGAAGCTTTCTTT.

The chain links TRBV24-1 to TRBJ1-2, with TRBD1 matching 7 bases. Germline lookup yields CDR1 KGHDR and CDR2 SFDVKD. The CDR3 has 14 amino acids. V was clipped by 5 bases and J by 2 bases; unmatched bases: 4. The CDR3 spells CATSAAGGNYGYTF. The CDR3 DNA reads TGTGCCACCAGTGCGGCAGGGGGAAACTATGGCTACACCTTC.

The rearrangement joins TRBV7-8 to TRBJ2-5; TRBD2 agrees at 7 bases. Germline trimming cut 3 bases from V and 2 bases from J; bases unmatched to any gene: 9. The CDR3 contains 16 residues. CDR1 and CDR2 (germline): SGHVS, FQNEAQ. CDR3 amino acids: CASSFLRQGGQETQYF. CDR3 DNA: TGTGCCAGCAGCTTCCTGAGGCAGGGAGGGCAAGAGACCCAGTACTTC.

The rearrangement links TRBV29-1 to TRBJ1-2, with D maybe TRBD1 (6 bases). There are 15 residues in the CDR3. V shed 6 bases and J shed 3 bases, with 20 bases lying between them. CDR1 is SQVTM, CDR2 ANQGSEA, per germline. CDR3 region: CSVVDRPTSYYGYTF. In DNA, the CDR3 is TGCAGCGTCGTTGACAGGCCAACCTCCTACTATGGCTACACCTTC.

The J gene is TRBJ2-4, the V gene TRBV21-1; TRBD2 was called by the table and not checked on the DNA. TRBV21-1 corresponds to a pseudogene. There are 17 residues in the CDR3. The CDR3 sequence: CASTRWGGARSKNIQYF. Written as DNA, the CDR3 is TGTGCCAGCACCCGATGGGGGGGGGCGCGGAGCAAAAACATTCAGTACTTC.

This clone showed up just once. The V gene is TRBV6-4, the J gene TRBJ1-2; 8 bases map to TRBD1. The CDR3 spans 16 residues. CDR1 is MRHNA, CDR2 SNTAGT, per germline. J lost 3 bases, V lost 5 bases, and 11 bases had no gene match. CDR3 DNA sequence: TGTGCCAGCAGTCCACCGATGGACAGGGCGGACTATGGCTACACCTTC. Translation: CASSPPMDRADYGYTF.

The genes are TRBV2 and TRBJ1-5, with TRBD1 matching over 9 bases. Germline CDR1 SNHLY, CDR2 FYNNEI. V trimming: 6 bases; J trimming: 4 bases; junction bases outside the gene matches: 4. CDR3 size: 14 residues. The CDR3 DNA is TGTGCCAGCAGCGTACAGGGGGCGAATCAGCCCCAGCATTTT. It specifies CASSVQGANQPQHF.